Sequencing of this TCR beta chain was carried out in a study of blood T cell repertoires in COVID-19. Study-level background: Researchers got acute and convalescent COVID-19 samples from the United States, Italy and Spain. Sample material is recorded as cDNA or gDNA derived from T cells, B-cell-depleted T cells, or PBMCs.

This CDR3 spans 13 amino acids. V was cut by 6 bases and J by 4 bases, with 12 bases left in between. Per the germline V gene, CDR1 is MDHEN and CDR2 is SYDVKM. The authors' processing: Nucleated cell number was recorded as an estimate derived from reference gene primer amplification. Sequenced by immunoSEQ multiplex PCR; TCRdb stores in-frame clones only, minus some. The DNA was the basis for D and trimming; V, J and clone size are from that table. This table has under 350,000 clones, 80% to 90% appearing once. The rearrangement joins TRBV28 to TRBJ1-2; D not certain. The TCR comes from a woman in her forties or fifties who had recovered from COVID-19. Sequencing was performed on peripheral blood. The CDR3 DNA is TGTGCCAGCAGCCCCCCGAACAGCTATGGCTACACCTTC. Its protein product is CASSPPNSYGYTF.